The next 24 T cell receptor beta chains were all read from a single sample in a study of T cells in Graves' hyperthyroidism and ophthalmopathy (dated by TCRdb to the late 2010s). The library was generated by multiplex PCR. TCRdb shows the sequencer as Illumina HiSeq 2000. The TCR beta CDR3 regions were amplified from RNA transcripts. The first round of RT-PCR for the TCR CDR3 was performed with the HTBI primer set and the Qiagen OneStep RT-PCR kit. TCRdb reprocessed the public reads (quality trimming at Q25 with fastp, clone calling with MiXCR) and kept in-frame beta chains. Each CDR3 protein appears once, grouped with its most common genes and DNA. Counted in this sample were approximately 520,000 distinct CDR3 sequences; more than 20% of them appeared once. The leading ten clones occupy around a quarter of the sample. The sample was blood. These receptors came from a man between 18 and 35 years old with Graves' hyperthyroidism.

The chain has TRBV4-1 and TRBJ2-7; the D gene could be TRBD1 or TRBD2 (5 bases each). The CDR3 contains 16 residues. Trimming removed 0 bases at V and 1 base at J, with 13 bases between. CDR1 is MGHRA and CDR2 is YSYEKL in the germline V gene. CDR3 nucleotide sequence: TGCGCCAGCAGCCAAGATTGGCATGAGGGGTCCTACGAGCAGTACTTC. Its protein product is CASSQDWHEGSYEQYF.

V usage is TRBV19 and J usage is TRBJ1-5; 7 bases fit TRBD1. CDR3 length: 14 amino acids. The trim removed 8 bases at V and 6 bases at J, leaving 10 bases unmatched. The germline V gene encodes CDR1 LNHDA and CDR2 SQIVND (reference sequence). CDR3 sequence reads: CASGGGGWGQPQHF. As DNA, the CDR3 is TGTGCCAGTGGGGGAGGGGGCTGGGGTCAGCCCCAGCATTTT. The entire variable domain, with the rest obtained from reference TRBV19 and TRBJ1-5, is as follows: DGGITQSPKYLFRKEGQNVTLSCEQNLNHDAMYWYRQDPGQGLRLIYYSQIVNDFQKGDIAEGYSVSREKKESFPLTVTSAQKNPTAFYLCASGGGGWGQPQHFGDGTRLSIL.

The sample holds many counts of this clonotype. The chain uses TRBV7-9 and TRBJ1-3; 7 nucleotides line up with TRBD1. V was pared by 5 bases and J by 0 bases, with 4 bases of the junction left unmatched. CDR1 SEHNR and CDR2 FQNEAQ come from the germline V gene (reference sequence). There are 15 residues in the CDR3. CDR3: CASSLTGDSGNTIYF. The CDR3 nucleotides are TGTGCCAGCAGCCTTACAGGGGACTCTGGAAACACCATATATTTT.

In its sample, this clonotype was seen many times. This sequence joins TRBV5-1 and TRBJ2-5; D possibly corresponds to TRBD1 (6 bases). CDR3 length: 15 amino acids. V was clipped by 0 bases and J by 5 bases, with 14 bases between them. Germline V gene lookup returns CDR1 SGHRS and CDR2 YFSETQ. The DNA of the CDR3 is TGCGCCAGCAGCTTGGGGGCAGGGGTGTGGGAGACCCAGTACTTC. Its translation: CASSLGAGVWETQYF.

This clonotype appeared many times. The rearrangement links TRBV5-1 to TRBJ1-1; 10 nucleotides agree with TRBD1. V shed 3 bases, J shed 4 bases, and the junction held 3 bases outside the gene matches. The CDR3 consists of 14 residues. CDR1 and CDR2 (germline): SGHRS, YFSETQ. This CDR3 reads CASSSGTGVTEAFF. The DNA for the CDR3 is TGCGCCAGCAGCTCCGGGACAGGGGTCACTGAAGCTTTCTTT. Variable domain in full (rest from reference TRBV5-1 and TRBJ1-1): KAGVTQTPRYLIKTRGQQVTLSCSPISGHRSVSWYQQTPGQGLQFLFEYFSETQRNKGNFPGRFSGRQFSNSRSEMNVSTLELGDSALYLCASSSGTGVTEAFFGQGTRLTVV.

This clonotype has ten or more counts. The chain employs TRBV12-3 or TRBV12-4 and TRBJ1-3; TRBD1 is a possible D gene (5 bases). The CDR3 runs to 13 residues. Trimming stripped 10 bases from V and 4 bases from J, with 14 bases between. CDR3 nucleotide sequence: TGTGCCACCTCCGGGGGGAAGGGAAACACCATATATTTT. Residues: CATSGGKGNTIYF.

There are many counts of this clonotype. J is TRBJ1-2 and V is TRBV12-3 or TRBV12-4; no clear D gene. V shed 3 bases and J shed 0 bases, with 11 bases lying between them. The CDR3 covers 15 residues. CDR3 bases: TGTGCCAGCAGTTTGACCTGGGATTCTAACTATGGCTACACCTTC. It yields the protein CASSLTWDSNYGYTF.

The chain links TRBV5-1 to TRBJ2-7, with TRBD1 matching 7 bases. Unmatched junction bases numbered 7, after V lost 3 bases and J lost 4 bases. CDR1 and CDR2 (germline): SGHRS, YFSETQ. The CDR3 consists of 14 residues. Written as DNA, the CDR3 is TGCGCCAGCAGCTGGGAGACAGGGTATTACGAGCAGTACTTC. Encoded protein: CASSWETGYYEQYF.

At least ten counts were recorded for this clonotype. This chain links TRBV30 with TRBJ1-3, with no clear D. Germline V lookup: CDR1 GTSNPN, CDR2 SVGIG (reference sequence). The CDR3 consists of 15 residues. The V end lost 6 bases, the J end lost 0 bases, and 15 bases lay between the germline ends. Here the CDR3 reads CACDWLVGSGNTIYF. CDR3 DNA: TGTGCCTGCGATTGGTTAGTCGGCTCTGGAAACACCATATATTTT.

The chain carries TRBV7-9 and TRBJ1-2; 11 bases are a match to TRBD1. CDR1 is SEHNR, CDR2 FQNEAQ, per germline (reference sequence). CDR3 size: 14 residues. V dropped 4 bases and J dropped 6; count of bases not matched to a gene: 4. The CDR3 loop reads CASSWGTGGDGYTF. The CDR3 DNA reads TGTGCCAGCAGCTGGGGGACAGGGGGAGATGGCTACACCTTC. Full variable domain (rest looked up from reference TRBV7-9 and TRBJ1-2): DTGVSQNPRHKITKRGQNVTFRCDPISEHNRLYWYRQTLGQGPEFLTYFQNEAQLEKSRLLSDRFSAERPKGSFSTLEIQRTEQGDSAMYLCASSWGTGGDGYTFGSGTRLTVV.

This chain links TRBV25-1 with TRBJ2-5; 7 nucleotides align to TRBD1. V dropped 2 bases and J dropped 5; count of bases not matched to a gene: 8. The CDR3 loop spans 15 amino acids. Germline CDR1 reads MGHDK; CDR2 reads SYGVNS. CDR3 in amino acids: CASSEGDSLGETQYF. CDR3 sequence (DNA): TGTGCCAGCAGTGAAGGGGACAGCCTAGGGGAGACCCAGTACTTC.

This clonotype was seen a few times. The genes are TRBV4-1 and TRBJ1-5; 8 bases match TRBD1. CDR3 length: 16 amino acids. V shed 1 base, J shed 6 bases, and the junction held 8 bases outside the gene matches. The germline V gene encodes CDR1 MGHRA and CDR2 YSYEKL. CDR3 nucleotides: TGCGCCAGCAGCCAAGCCGCCAGGGGGCAGGTTCAGCCCCAGCATTTT. Translation gives CASSQAARGQVQPQHF.

V and J are TRBV6-5 and TRBJ1-2; no firm D call. Germline assignment: CDR1 MNHEY and CDR2 SVGAGI. Trimming took off 2 bases at V and 10 bases at J, with 14 bases between the two ends. CDR3 size: 13 residues. The CDR3 is CASSYRAREYYTF. CDR3 DNA: TGTGCCAGCAGTTACCGGGCACGGGAATACTACACCTTC.

This clonotype was seen repeatedly, ten times or more. The genes are TRBV2 and TRBJ2-2, with TRBD2 identical over 7 bases. The CDR3 sequence is 15 residues long. Trimming removed 2 bases from V and 6 bases from J; junction bases left unmatched: 6. Germline lookup yields CDR1 SNHLY and CDR2 FYNNEI. CDR3 in DNA: TGTGCCAGCAGTGAACTAGCGGTAGGCGCCGGGGAGCTGTTTTTT. It is translated as CASSELAVGAGELFF.

The sample holds many counts of this clonotype. The rearrangement links TRBV6-5 to TRBJ1-1; 7 bases fit TRBD1. Trimming took 2 bases from V and 4 from J; bases not matched to a gene: 10. The CDR3 totals 16 residues. The germline V gene has CDR1 MNHEY and CDR2 SVGAGI. The CDR3 here is CASSYRGTVSSTEAFF. The CDR3, as DNA: TGTGCCAGCAGTTACAGGGGGACAGTTTCCTCCACTGAAGCTTTCTTT.

This clonotype was seen ten or more times. V is TRBV30 and J is TRBJ1-5; the match to TRBD1 covers 8 bases. With 2 bases clipped from V and 4 bases from J, the junction kept 7 bases outside the gene matches. Germline V gene sequence: CDR1 GTSNPN, CDR2 SVGIG (reference sequence). CDR3 length: 15 amino acids. In DNA, the CDR3 is TGTGCCTGGAGTTCTCGGACAGGGACTAATCAGCCCCAGCATTTT. Amino acids: CAWSSRTGTNQPQHF.

This clonotype was observed at least ten times. The chain joins TRBV28 to TRBJ2-5; a weak D match, TRBD2 (7 bases). Deletions cut 5 bases from V and 4 bases from J, with 14 bases between. Germline CDR1 MDHEN, CDR2 SYDVKM. The CDR3 covers 14 residues. The CDR3 loop is CASSEAGAGETQYF. In DNA, the CDR3 is TGTGCCAGCAGTGAGGCGGGGGCGGGAGAGACCCAGTACTTC.

J is TRBJ1-5 and V is TRBV12-3 or TRBV12-4, with D possibly being TRBD1 (5 bases). There are 16 residues in the CDR3. V dropped 6 bases and J dropped 4 bases, with 19 bases sitting between them. In nucleotides, the CDR3 is TGTGCCAGCAGCCCGGGGGTAAGGGCCCGAAATCAGCCCCAGCATTTT. This encodes CASSPGVRARNQPQHF.

The rearrangement links TRBV7-9 to TRBJ2-7; D might be TRBD1 (7 bases). CDR1 SEHNR and CDR2 FQNEAQ come from the germline V gene (reference sequence). CDR3 length: 13 residues. V was trimmed by 5 bases and J by 6 bases, leaving 14 bases between them. CDR3 in DNA: TGTGCCAGCAGCGGGGGGACAGAGCGCGAGCAGTACTTC. It is translated as CASSGGTEREQYF.

This clonotype was seen at least ten times. The chain links TRBV12-3 or TRBV12-4 to TRBJ2-5; maybe TRBD1 (5 bases). The CDR3 has 14 amino acids. Trimming removed 3 bases at V and 3 bases at J, with 11 bases between. The CDR3 loop reads CASSFQGRKETQYF. The CDR3 DNA reads as TGTGCCAGCAGTTTCCAGGGCAGGAAAGAGACCCAGTACTTC.

In its sample, this clonotype was seen many times. This chain connects TRBV28 to TRBJ1-2, with 7 positions matching TRBD1. The germline V gene encodes CDR1 MDHEN and CDR2 SYDVKM. CDR3 size: 14 residues. V was pared by 7 bases and J by 9 bases, with 14 bases of the junction left unmatched. CDR3 DNA sequence: TGTGCCAGCACGACGATTGACAGGGCCCTAAGCTACACCTTC. Amino acids: CASTTIDRALSYTF.

J is TRBJ1-2 and V is TRBV28, with 8 positions matching TRBD1. The CDR3 extends over 12 amino acids. From germline, CDR1 is MDHEN and CDR2 SYDVKM. After removal of 7 bases from V and 8 bases from J, the junction contained 6 bases not matched to a gene. This CDR3 reads CASTQTGDGYTF. The CDR3 DNA reads TGTGCCAGCACCCAGACAGGGGACGGCTACACCTTC.

The table lists this clonotype with many counts. The J gene is TRBJ1-2, the V gene TRBV9; D call uncertain. This CDR3 spans 14 amino acids. V was shortened by 6 bases and J by 4 bases, with 16 bases between the two germline ends. Germline V gene data show CDR1 as SGDLS and CDR2 as YYNGEE. The CDR3 DNA reads as TGTGCCAGCAAAAGGGCCTCCTCGGGCTATGGCTACACCTTC. This codes for CASKRASSGYGYTF.

This clonotype came up many times. The chain combines TRBV30 with TRBJ1-5, with unresolved D. Germline assignment: CDR1 GTSNPN and CDR2 SVGIG (reference sequence). The length of the CDR3 is 13 residues. Trimming took 2 bases from V and 6 from J, leaving 11 bases between them. The CDR3 DNA reads TGTGCCTGGAGTCAAGGGCCACTTCAGCCCCAGCATTTT. Translated, it gives CAWSQGPLQPQHF.